This TCR beta chain was recovered during a study of T cell responses to AZD1222 COVID-19 vaccine. Whole-study results and caveats: Nearly half of the spike-specific TCRs reportedly recognize variant regions that carry no mutations. With dominance at 160-218 and 743-854, vaccine-associated CD4 TCRs spanned spike. Sampled repertoires all dated from after the peak T cell response. Females outnumbered males among donors, who were mostly white British; clonal diversity was possibly underestimated.

Germline V lookup: CDR1 SGHAT, CDR2 FQNNGV. The CDR3 sequence is 11 residues long. Sequencing was performed with immunoSEQ multiplex PCR; in TCRdb, only in-frame clones are kept and a portion is missing. This sample has approximately 150,000 clones, with roughly 92% found just once. For this clone: The antigen remains unidentified. The germline gene is not matched at one end of the junction; a read error may be the cause.

This sequence was found in an adult in good health. The sample here was peripheral blood, taken on day 0 of AZD1222 vaccination. V usage is TRBV11-2 and J usage is TRBJ2-1, with TRBD2 identical over 8 bases. CDR3 coding DNA: TGTGCCAGCAGCCAGAGGCCGGGACTAGTCTTC. Amino acid sequence: CASSQRPGLVF.